The 3 T cell receptor beta chains given below trace back to one sample, sequenced in a study of glioma-infiltrating T cells. TCR alpha and beta CDR3 regions were amplified from RNA using iRepertoire nested multiplex PCR. TCRdb re-derived calls from the multiplex PCR reads in MiXCR, one entry per CDR3 protein. Of around 130,000 distinct CDR3 sequences listed, under 30% are singletons. Sequenced sample: glioma tissue, nonneoplastic brain tissue, or PBMCs (not recorded which). These TCRs come from a human donor with low-grade glioma or glioblastoma, undergoing nonglioma brain surgery, or in good health (not recorded which).

There are a few counts of this clonotype. This chain connects TRBV7-6 to TRBJ1-6; maybe TRBD1 (5 bases). Germline V gives CDR1 SGHVS, CDR2 FNYEAQ. The CDR3 is 14 amino acids. Trimming took off 5 bases at V and 9 bases at J, with 14 bases between the two ends. This CDR3 is CASSPPGRGSPLHF. The CDR3 coding sequence is TGTGCCAGCAGCCCCCCGGGGCGCGGTTCACCCCTCCACTTT.

This clonotype was recorded a few times. This chain joins TRBV29-1 and TRBJ1-2; no clear D gene. The germline V gene encodes CDR1 SQVTM and CDR2 ANQGSEA. The CDR3 loop spans 13 amino acids. Written as DNA, the CDR3 is TGCAGTTGGACGACCGGGGCTAACTATGGCTACACCTTC. This gives the protein CSWTTGANYGYTF.

This clonotype was counted between two and nine times. This chain joins TRBV6-6 and TRBJ2-1; 10 bases fit TRBD2. Unmatched junction bases numbered 10, after V lost 2 bases and J lost 9 bases. This CDR3 comprises 16 residues. Germline V lookup: CDR1 MNHNY, CDR2 SVGAGI (reference sequence). This chain's CDR3 is CASSYGISGGMSEQFF. In DNA, the CDR3 is TGTGCCAGCAGTTACGGGATTAGCGGGGGGATGAGTGAGCAGTTCTTC.